These 30 T cell receptor beta chains were all obtained from the same sample, sequenced in a study of tumor and adjacent non-tumor tissue in lung cancer. No cell sorting was done before RNA was extracted from the tissue. Distant lung tissue was collected more than 3 cm away from the tumor edge. The library came from three nested PCR rounds adapted from ARM-PCR protocols. TCRdb itself ran the multiplex PCR reads through MiXCR, one entry per CDR3 protein. The sample records tens of thousands of distinct CDR3 sequences, around 70% being singletons. Sequenced sample: distant non-tumor lung tissue. The receptors shown here come from a woman in her 50s with non-small cell lung cancer.

With regard to this clonotype: A much more abundant neighbour one base away suggests this may be a read error. V and J are TRBV4-2 and TRBJ2-7; TRBD2 might be the D (6 bases). This CDR3 is 17 amino acids long. CDR1 and CDR2 from the germline V gene are LGHNA and YNFKEQ. The CDR3: CPSSQDEGGTFFYEQYF. DNA for the CDR3: TGTCCCAGCAGCCAAGATGAGGGAGGCACCTTTTTCTACGAGCAGTACTTC.

A remark on this clonotype: With a much larger clone just one base away, this may be a read error. The CDR3 DNA reads TGTGCCAGCAGCTTGGTTCTGGGGAACGAGCAGCACTTC. This codes for CASSLVLGNEQHF. The genes are TRBV5-4 and TRBJ2-7, with D hard to call. CDR1 and CDR2 (germline): SGHNT, YYREEE (reference sequence). The CDR3 loop spans 13 amino acids. The full variable domain, in which reference TRBV5-4 and TRBJ2-7 provide the parts outside the CDR3, is ETGVTQSPTHLIKTRGQQVTLRCSSQSGHNTVSWYQQALGQGPQFIFQYYREEENGRGNFPPRFSGLQFPNYSSELNVNALELDDSALYLCASSLVLGNEQHFGPGTRLTVT.

This clonotype was recorded a few times. A much larger clone lies one base from this, so it may be a read error. V gene TRBV20-1 combines with J gene TRBJ2-7; no firm D call. This CDR3 has 14 residues. Between the trimmed V and J ends, which lost 1 base and 4 bases, there was a span of 14 bases. CDR1 is DFQATT and CDR2 is SNEGSKA in the germline V gene (reference sequence). The CDR3 here is CSARGQSIGYEQYF. DNA of the CDR3: TGCAGTGCTAGAGGACAATCGATTGGGTACGAGCAGTACTTC.

This clonotype was detected many times. This sequence joins TRBV12-3 or TRBV12-4 and TRBJ2-1, with TRBD2 matching 11 bases. V lost 2 bases, J lost 10 bases, and 10 bases stayed unmatched. This CDR3 contains 16 residues. DNA for the CDR3: TGTGCCAGCAGTTTAAATGGTCTAGCGGGAGGCGAGGAGCAGTTCTTC. Translation gives CASSLNGLAGGEEQFF.

About this clonotype: The CDR3 does not close with the conserved phenylalanine or tryptophan, likely indicating a read error. The chain links TRBV11-2 to TRBJ2-1, with TRBD2 matching over 9 bases. Per germline, CDR1 SGHAT and CDR2 FQNNGV. The J segment lost 12 bases and the V segment lost 3 bases, leaving 12 bases of the junction unmatched. This CDR3 contains 15 residues. The CDR3 nucleotides read TGTGCCAGCAGCTTTAACCCTAGCGGGAAATATGTGCAGTTCCTC. Protein: CASSFNPSGKYVQFL.

In its sample, this clonotype was seen many times. The V and J genes are TRBV28 and TRBJ2-4, with no clear D. CDR3 size: 14 residues. V gave up 6 bases and J gave up 8 bases, with 17 bases separating them. Germline CDR1 and CDR2: MDHEN and SYDVKM. CDR3 residues: CASSPPSGLDIQYF. The DNA for the CDR3 is TGTGCCAGCAGCCCCCCCTCAGGTTTGGACATTCAGTACTTC.

The chain links TRBV7-2 to TRBJ2-2; 7 nucleotides agree with TRBD1. In germline, CDR1 is SGHTA, CDR2 FQGNSA. J gave up 3 bases and V 6 bases, and 10 bases lay outside the gene matches. The CDR3 has 16 amino acids. The CDR3 DNA follows: TGTGCCAGCAGAGGATACAGGGGTTTGGACACCGGGGAGCTGTTTTTT. It yields the protein CASRGYRGLDTGELFF.

Worth noting for this clonotype: This may come from a read error, since a much larger clone is one base off. This is likely a read error, given that the CDR3 carries no conserved phenylalanine or tryptophan at its end. V gene TRBV24-1 combines with J gene TRBJ2-1; the D call may be TRBD1 or TRBD2 (5 bases each). Germline V lookup: CDR1 KGHDR, CDR2 SFDVKD. This CDR3 is built from 14 residues. The germline V and J ends were trimmed by 3 bases and 3 bases, with 8 bases remaining between them. The CDR3: CATSDGGFYNEQFL. The CDR3 nucleotides are TGTGCCACCAGTGATGGGGGTTTCTACAATGAGCAGTTCTTA.

As regards this clonotype: A single base separates this from a much larger clone, so it may be a read error. The chain is built from TRBV20-1 and TRBJ1-1; D ambiguous. The CDR3 spans 12 residues. Germline V gene data show CDR1 as DFQATT and CDR2 as SNEGSKA (reference sequence). For the CDR3, the DNA is TGCAATGCTAGTTACCCGGGAGCTGAAGCTTTCTTT. It codes for CNASYPGAEAFF.

This clonotype counts as medium-sized. This chain connects TRBV11-2 to TRBJ1-4; D remains unclear. The CDR3 is made up of 11 amino acids. With 1 base removed from V and 7 bases from J, the gap between germline ends came to 1 base. Germline-derived CDR1 and CDR2 are SGHAT and FQNNGV. This chain's CDR3 is CASSLGEKLFF. In nucleotides, the CDR3 is TGTGCCAGCAGCTTAGGTGAAAAACTGTTTTTT.

V and J are TRBV28 and TRBJ2-7, with 9 bases fitting TRBD2. From germline, CDR1 is MDHEN and CDR2 SYDVKM. The ends lost 5 bases at V and 3 bases at J; junction bases unmatched: 11. The CDR3 is made up of 16 amino acids. CDR3 amino acids: CASSAYAGTSIYEQYF. The CDR3 DNA reads as TGTGCCAGCAGTGCATATGCCGGGACTAGCATCTACGAGCAGTACTTC. The variable domain in full, completed from reference TRBV28 and TRBJ2-7, reads DVKVTQSSRYLVKRTGEKVFLECVQDMDHENMFWYRQDPGLGLRLIYFSYDVKMKEKGDIPEGYSVSREKKERFSLILESASTNQTSMYLCASSAYAGTSIYEQYFGPGTRLTVT.

With respect to this clonotype: It may be a read error: a sequence one base away is much more abundant. The CDR3 nucleotides read TGCAGTGCTAGAGACGGGAATCAGCCCCAGCTTTTT. Its protein product is CSARDGNQPQLF. The chain links TRBV20-1 to TRBJ1-5; D gene ambiguous. This CDR3 is 12 amino acids long. CDR1 and CDR2 from the germline V gene are DFQATT and SNEGSKA (reference sequence).

This clonotype was seen a single time. At one boundary the junction diverges from the germline segment, which might be a read error. The chain recombines TRBV11-1 with TRBJ2-1; D gene ambiguous. The V gene's germline CDR1 is SGHAT and CDR2 FQDESV (reference sequence). The CDR3 is 13 residues long. As DNA, the CDR3 is TGTGCCAGCAGCTTCCCTCCAGGCGACAAGCAGCTCTTC. Encoded protein: CASSFPPGDKQLF.

Comments on this clonotype: This may stem from a read error, because a much larger clone lies one nucleotide away. The chain couples TRBV5-5 to TRBJ2-3, with a tentative D call TRBD2 (5 bases). The germline gives CDR1 SGHKS, CDR2 YYEKEE (reference sequence). This CDR3 is built from 15 residues. Trimming took off 0 bases at V and 4 bases at J, with 12 bases between the two ends. The CDR3 sequence is CASSLDQEAADTQYF. CDR3 in DNA: TGTGCCAGCAGCTTGGACCAGGAGGCAGCAGATACGCAGTATTTT.

This clonotype has just a few counts. The genes are TRBV4-1 and TRBJ2-2; D is unclear. The CDR3 runs to 15 residues. Trimming pared 0 bases from V and 0 bases from J, leaving 5 bases between. CDR1 MGHRA and CDR2 YSYEKL come from the germline V gene. Here the CDR3 reads CASSQEWPNTGELFF. CDR3 DNA: TGCGCCAGCAGCCAAGAGTGGCCGAACACCGGGGAGCTGTTTTTT.

Comment on this clonotype: Possible read error: a much larger clone is one base away. This sequence joins TRBV10-3 and TRBJ2-3; D is perhaps TRBD2 (6 bases). The germline V gene has CDR1 ENHRY and CDR2 SYGVKD. The CDR3 has 16 residues. This CDR3 is CVVSVGGVDRTDTQYF. CDR3 sequence (DNA): TGTGTCGTAAGCGTAGGAGGGGTGGATCGCACAGATACGCAGTATTTT.

In its sample, this clonotype was seen many times. The chain recombines TRBV6-1 with TRBJ2-7; no reliable D call. CDR1 and CDR2 from the germline V gene are MNHNS and SASEGT. The CDR3 loop spans 11 amino acids. V was cut by 6 bases and J by 2 bases, with 5 bases left in between. The CDR3 loop reads CASRDAYEQYF. The CDR3 DNA reads TGTGCCAGCAGGGACGCCTACGAGCAGTACTTC.

Comments on this clonotype: This may be a read error: a much more frequent sequence differs by one nucleotide. The chain is built from TRBV20-1 and TRBJ2-3; D is ambiguous. CDR3 length: 12 amino acids. From germline, CDR1 is DFQATT and CDR2 SNEGSKA (reference sequence). CDR3 nucleotide sequence: TGCAGTCCTAGAGACATATCAGATACGCAGTATTTT. Translated: CSPRDISDTQYF.

This clonotype was observed a few times. The genes are TRBV3-1 and TRBJ2-1; 10 nucleotides agree with TRBD1. This CDR3 comprises 13 residues. CDR1 and CDR2 (germline): LGHDT, YNNKEL (reference sequence). Trimming cost V 6 bases and J 7 bases; bases outside gene matches: 3. The CDR3 region has the DNA TGTGCCAGCAGAGGGGACAGGGGAAATGAGCAGTTCTTC. Protein product: CASRGDRGNEQFF.

On this clonotype itself: One end of the junction fails to match germline, which may point to a read error. V and J are TRBV20-1 and TRBJ2-7, with TRBD1 identical over 8 bases. The CDR3 is made up of 14 amino acids. Germline V gene data show CDR1 as DFQATT and CDR2 as SNEGSKA (reference sequence). CDR3 in amino acids: CNASSEGTGYKQYF. For the CDR3, the DNA is TGCAATGCTAGCAGTGAGGGGACAGGCTACAAGCAGTACTTC.

About this clonotype itself: One junction end does not reproduce the germline sequence, and a read error may be involved. V is TRBV11-1 and J is TRBJ2-3; 7 bases line up with TRBD1. This CDR3 spans 14 amino acids. CDR1 and CDR2 from the germline V gene are SGHAT and FQDESV (reference sequence). The CDR3 reads CANSLATGRDTQYF. CDR3 in DNA: TGTGCCAACAGCTTAGCGACAGGGAGAGATACGCAGTATTTT.

In this sample, this clonotype turned up many times. The V call is TRBV4-2, the J call TRBJ1-1; D call uncertain. Germline V gene data show CDR1 as LGHNA and CDR2 as YNFKEQ. The V end was cut by 0 bases, the J end by 4 bases, with 12 bases between. The CDR3 runs to 15 residues. DNA for the CDR3: TGTGCCAGCAGCCAAGATTCTCCTAAGAGCACTGAAGCTTTCTTT. It is translated as CASSQDSPKSTEAFF.

As to this clonotype: A far larger clone is a single base away, which makes a read error likely. The chain is built from TRBV29-1 and TRBJ2-3, with D unresolved. The CDR3 length is 10 residues. Germline lookup yields CDR1 SQVTM and CDR2 ANQGSEA. Between the trimmed V and J ends, which lost 8 bases and 3 bases, there was a span of 6 bases. The CDR3 coding sequence is TGCAGCACCCGTACAGATACGCAGTATTTT. It codes for CSTRTDTQYF.

Turning to this clonotype: With a much larger clone just one base away, this may be a read error. The CDR3 nucleotides read TGTGCCACCAGTTTATTTGACGGCTACACCTTC. This codes for CATSLFDGYTF. This sequence joins TRBV28 and TRBJ1-2; D unresolved. Germline CDR1 is MDHEN and CDR2 is SYDVKM. The CDR3 has 11 amino acids.

In the case of this clonotype: Here the CDR3 omits its conserved ending phenylalanine or tryptophan, so a read error is the likely source. The rearrangement links TRBV20-1 to TRBJ2-3, with D possibly being TRBD1 (5 bases). CDR3 length: 11 residues. Germline lookup yields CDR1 DFQATT and CDR2 SNEGSKA (reference sequence). This chain's CDR3 is CSAAETGTQYV. The CDR3 nucleotides are TGCAGTGCTGCGGAAACAGGTACGCAGTATGTT.

This chain joins TRBV5-6 and TRBJ2-1; perhaps TRBD1 as D (5 bases). Germline CDR1 and CDR2: SGHDT and YYEEEE. The CDR3 consists of 13 residues. In DNA form, the CDR3 reads TGTACGAGCAGCTTGGGGCAGCTGGGTGAGCAGTTCTTC. Its protein is CTSSLGQLGEQFF.

The table lists this clonotype with many counts. The chain couples TRBV28 to TRBJ2-6; D remains unclear. Germline CDR1 reads MDHEN; CDR2 reads SYDVKM. CDR3 length: 13 amino acids. Trimming removed 6 bases from V and 3 bases from J, with 6 bases in between. The CDR3 reads CASRVVGANVLTF. The CDR3 coding sequence is TGTGCCAGCAGGGTTGTTGGGGCCAACGTCCTGACTTTC.

Concerning this clonotype: Here the CDR3 omits its conserved ending phenylalanine or tryptophan, so a read error is the likely source. The chain is built from TRBV20-1 and TRBJ2-1; possible D gene TRBD2, 5 bases. The CDR3 is made up of 12 amino acids. Germline CDR1 reads DFQATT; CDR2 reads SNEGSKA (reference sequence). This chain's CDR3 is CSTRWTSNDQFL. CDR3 nucleotide sequence: TGCAGTACTAGATGGACTTCAAATGACCAGTTCTTA.

V and J are TRBV30 and TRBJ2-1; TRBD1 aligns across 9 bases. CDR3 size: 13 residues. V lost 3 bases to trimming and J lost 5 bases; unmatched junction nucleotides: 2. Germline V gene sequence: CDR1 GTSNPN, CDR2 SVGIG (reference sequence). CDR3 sequence reads: CAWRRTGDNEQFF. CDR3 DNA sequence: TGTGCCTGGAGGAGGACAGGGGACAATGAGCAGTTCTTC. The whole variable domain, remainder taken from reference TRBV30 and TRBJ2-1, is SQTIHQWPATLVQPVGSPLSLECTVEGTSNPNLYWYRQAAGRGLQLLFYSVGIGQISSEVPQNLSASRPQDRQFILSSKKLLLSDSGFYLCAWRRTGDNEQFFGPGTRLTVL.

Notes on this clonotype: A much larger clonotype is one base distant, so this may be a read error. The CDR3 does not end in the conserved phenylalanine or tryptophan, so this is likely a read error. The chain uses TRBV20-1 and TRBJ2-7; 10 bases match TRBD2. Germline V gene lookup returns CDR1 DFQATT and CDR2 SNEGSKA (reference sequence). The CDR3 contains 14 residues. V lost 5 bases, J lost 5 bases, and 9 bases stayed unmatched. Here the CDR3 DNA reads TGCAGTGCTCGCTCTAGCGGGAGTATGGACGAGCAGTACTAC. The encoded protein is CSARSSGSMDEQYY.